Reported below is one T cell receptor (beta chain). The sample belongs to a study of CD8 T cells in Susac syndrome. The CDR3 is made up of 17 amino acids. CDR1 is DFQATT and CDR2 is SNEGSKA in the germline V gene (reference sequence). J was trimmed by 5 bases and V by 7 bases; bases with no gene match: 15. The authors reverse transcribed roughly 0.5 to 1 ug RNA with random hexamers. The amplification used immunoSEQ multiplex PCR on TCR beta CDR3; it spanned 54 Vbeta and 13 Jbeta. MiXCR, applied by TCRdb to the immunoSEQ multiplex PCR reads, yields one record per CDR3 protein. The data show approximately 150,000 distinct CDR3 sequences, 93% seen once. Controls matched for age and sex were healthy donors.

The sequencing input was CD4+ T cells from PBMCs. The chain links TRBV20-1 to TRBJ2-5; 14 nucleotides line up with TRBD2. This receptor was identified in a human donor in good health. CDR3 region: CSVIIFGLAGGRETQYF. The CDR3 DNA reads as TGCAGTGTTATAATCTTTGGACTAGCGGGGGGTCGGGAGACCCAGTACTTC.